Sequencing of this T cell receptor beta chain was carried out in a study of OX40 agonist ivuxolimab in advanced cancers. Overall study context: As their treatment, patients were administered ivuxolimab, an agonistic anti-OX40 (CD134) antibody.

This clone came up a few times. Sequencing was performed with immunoSEQ multiplex PCR; in TCRdb, only in-frame clones are kept and a portion is missing. The data contain 46,000 or so clones, around 84% of them singletons. CDR3 length: 13 residues. With 4 bases clipped from V and 1 base from J, the junction kept 2 bases outside the gene matches. Germline lookup yields CDR1 SGHDT and CDR2 YYEEEE. This receptor was taken from an adult with an advanced solid tumor such as melanoma, head and neck, liver or kidney cancer. The sequences come from CD4+ or CD8+ T cells sorted from blood, collected in a trial of the OX40 agonist ivuxolimab. J is TRBJ2-7 and V is TRBV5-6; 7 bases fit TRBD2. CDR3 nucleotides: TGTGCCAGCAGCGCTAGCGGTTCCTACGAGCAGTACTTC. Translated: CASSASGSYEQYF.